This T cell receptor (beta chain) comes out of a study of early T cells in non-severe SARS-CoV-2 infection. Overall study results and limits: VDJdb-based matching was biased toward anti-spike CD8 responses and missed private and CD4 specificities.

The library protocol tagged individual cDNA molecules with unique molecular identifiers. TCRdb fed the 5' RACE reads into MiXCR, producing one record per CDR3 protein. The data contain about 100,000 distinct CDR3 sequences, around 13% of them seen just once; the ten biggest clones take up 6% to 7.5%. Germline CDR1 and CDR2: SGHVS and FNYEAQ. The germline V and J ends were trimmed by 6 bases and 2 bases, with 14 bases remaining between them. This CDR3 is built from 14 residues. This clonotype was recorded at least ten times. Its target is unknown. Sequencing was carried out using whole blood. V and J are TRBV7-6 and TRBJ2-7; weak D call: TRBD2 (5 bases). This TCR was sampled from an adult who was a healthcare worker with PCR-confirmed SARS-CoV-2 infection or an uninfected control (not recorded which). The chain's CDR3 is CASSPDSSPYEQYF. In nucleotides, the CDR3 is TGTGCCAGCAGTCCGGACTCGAGCCCCTACGAGCAGTACTTC.